Listed below are T cell receptor beta chains from one sample, sequenced in a study of chronic HIV infection and antiretroviral therapy. TCRdb fed the 5' RACE reads into MiXCR, producing one record per CDR3 protein. The data hold 39,000 or so distinct CDR3 sequences, with approximately 7.4% observed a single time. Sequencing was carried out using peripheral blood. All receptors come from an adult who had HIV and had not received antiretroviral therapy, or was an uninfected healthy control (not recorded which). Each CDR3 is given with its conserved first and last residue. The D gene is left open where the match is weak. Rows may omit the clone size; those that give it use once, few, many or a size class.

J gene: TRBJ2-7; clone size: NA; V gene: TRBV3-1; D gene: NA; CDR3 DNA: TGTGCCAGCAGCCAATTATCGGGCGGCCCCTACGAGCAGTACTTC; CDR3 protein: CASSQLSGGPYEQYF
J gene: TRBJ2-7; clone size: few; V gene: TRBV28; D gene: TRBD2; CDR3 DNA: TGTGCCAGCAGTTTAGATTCGGTAGCGGGAGGCTCCTACGAGCAGTACTTC; CDR3 protein: CASSLDSVAGGSYEQYF
J gene: TRBJ2-1; clone size: few; V gene: TRBV6-1; D gene: NA; CDR3 DNA: TGTGCCAGCAGCGAGGGACCCCCAGCCTACAATGAGCAGTTCTTC; CDR3 protein: CASSEGPPAYNEQFF
J gene: TRBJ2-3; clone size: many; V gene: TRBV6-4; D gene: NA; CDR3 DNA: TGTGCCAGCAGTGAAGGAGACTCCTCCACAGATACGCAGTATTTT; CDR3 protein: CASSEGDSSTDTQYF
J gene: TRBJ2-7; clone size: many; V gene: TRBV28; D gene: TRBD1; CDR3 DNA: TGTGCCAGCGGCAAGACAGGGGGCAACGAGCAGTACTTC; CDR3 protein: CASGKTGGNEQYF
J gene: TRBJ1-1; clone size: many; V gene: TRBV9; D gene: NA; CDR3 DNA: TGTGCCAGCAGCGCTGACAGCAACACTGAAGCTTTCTTT; CDR3 protein: CASSADSNTEAFF
J gene: TRBJ1-1; clone size: many; V gene: TRBV2; D gene: NA; CDR3 DNA: TGTGCCAGCAGAGTAACAGGGATTATGAACACTGAAGCTTTCTTT; CDR3 protein: CASRVTGIMNTEAFF
J gene: TRBJ1-5; clone size: NA; V gene: TRBV24-1; D gene: NA; CDR3 DNA: TGTGCCACCAGTGAGGGACAAGGGCCCCAGCATTTT; CDR3 protein: CATSEGQGPQHF
J gene: TRBJ2-1; clone size: many; V gene: TRBV28; D gene: TRBD2; CDR3 DNA: TGTGCCAGCAGCTTAATAGCGGGAGGCTCCTACAATGAGCAGTTCTTC; CDR3 protein: CASSLIAGGSYNEQFF
J gene: TRBJ2-7; clone size: few; V gene: TRBV27; D gene: TRBD2; CDR3 DNA: TGTGCCAGCACCCCCCGGCTAGCGGGCACCTACGAGCAGTACTTC; CDR3 protein: CASTPRLAGTYEQYF
J gene: TRBJ2-3; clone size: few; V gene: TRBV15; D gene: NA; CDR3 DNA: TGTGCCACCAGCAGGGGTAATAGCGATTCCACAGATACGCAGTATTTT; CDR3 protein: CATSRGNSDSTDTQYF
J gene: TRBJ2-7; clone size: NA; V gene: TRBV2; D gene: NA; CDR3 DNA: TGTGCCACATTCAGCACGTACGGGCAGTACTTC; CDR3 protein: CATFSTYGQYF
J gene: TRBJ1-1; clone size: many; V gene: TRBV28; D gene: TRBD1; CDR3 DNA: TGTGCCAGCAGTGAGAGGACAGGGGCGAGCACTGAAGCTTTCTTT; CDR3 protein: CASSERTGASTEAFF
J gene: TRBJ2-1; clone size: NA; V gene: TRBV4-1; D gene: NA; CDR3 DNA: TGCGCCAGCAGCCAAGACTCCGGGGGCTTTGGAAATGAGCAGTTCTTC; CDR3 protein: CASSQDSGGFGNEQFF
J gene: TRBJ2-5; clone size: NA; V gene: TRBV29-1; D gene: TRBD1; CDR3 DNA: TGCAGCGTTGAACCGGACAGGGGGGAGACCCAGTACTTC; CDR3 protein: CSVEPDRGETQYF
J gene: TRBJ2-2; clone size: NA; V gene: TRBV19; D gene: NA; CDR3 DNA: TGTGCCAGTAGTATAGATCTATGGGGGCAGGGTTGGACCGGGGAGCTGTTTTTT; CDR3 protein: CASSIDLWGQGWTGELFF
J gene: TRBJ2-7; clone size: NA; V gene: TRBV2; D gene: NA; CDR3 DNA: TGTGCCAGCATGGCGGCAGTCAAAAGTGGGGAGAAGTACTTC; CDR3 protein: CASMAAVKSGEKYF
J gene: TRBJ2-1; clone size: many; V gene: TRBV7-2; D gene: NA; CDR3 DNA: TGTGCCAGCAGCCCCCAGGCCCTTAGTAATGAGCAGTTCTTC; CDR3 protein: CASSPQALSNEQFF
J gene: TRBJ1-6; clone size: NA; V gene: TRBV7-3; D gene: NA; CDR3 DNA: TGTGCCAGCAGCATTAACGGACGGGGGCTAAATTCACCCCTCCACTTT; CDR3 protein: CASSINGRGLNSPLHF
J gene: TRBJ1-4; clone size: few; V gene: TRBV28; D gene: NA; CDR3 DNA: TGTGCCAGCAGCGCAGGAGTCATCGCAACTAATGAAAAACTGTTTTTT; CDR3 protein: CASSAGVIATNEKLFF
J gene: TRBJ2-7; clone size: NA; V gene: TRBV7-2; D gene: NA; CDR3 DNA: TGTGCCAGCAGCTTACGTTGGGGGGACGAGCAGTACTTC; CDR3 protein: CASSLRWGDEQYF
J gene: TRBJ2-1; clone size: many; V gene: TRBV15; D gene: TRBD1; CDR3 DNA: TGTGCCACCAGCAGGGCCGGGACAGGGGAAAATGAGCAGTTCTTC; CDR3 protein: CATSRAGTGENEQFF
J gene: TRBJ2-3; clone size: many; V gene: TRBV3-1; D gene: TRBD2; CDR3 DNA: TGTGCCAGCAGCCAAGTTCTTGCGGGAGGGGTTACAGATACGCAGTATTTT; CDR3 protein: CASSQVLAGGVTDTQYF
J gene: TRBJ2-7; clone size: many; V gene: TRBV28; D gene: TRBD1; CDR3 DNA: TGTGCCAGCAGCTCCACAGGGGACGAGCAGTACTTC; CDR3 protein: CASSSTGDEQYF
J gene: TRBJ2-7; clone size: few; V gene: TRBV28; D gene: NA; CDR3 DNA: TGTGCCAGCAGTTCCCTGGACAGCTACGAGCAGTACTTC; CDR3 protein: CASSSLDSYEQYF
J gene: TRBJ2-3; clone size: few; V gene: TRBV7-3; D gene: NA; CDR3 DNA: TGTGCCAGCAGCCCCCAGGGGACAGATACGCAGTATTTT; CDR3 protein: CASSPQGTDTQYF
J gene: TRBJ2-7; clone size: NA; V gene: TRBV28; D gene: NA; CDR3 DNA: TGTGCCAGCAGTGACCCCGCGGGATACTCCTACGAGCAGTACTTC; CDR3 protein: CASSDPAGYSYEQYF
J gene: TRBJ2-5; clone size: few; V gene: TRBV29-1; D gene: TRBD2; CDR3 DNA: TGCAGCGTGAGAGCGGGGGCAGGGGAGACCCAGTACTTC; CDR3 protein: CSVRAGAGETQYF
J gene: TRBJ2-3; clone size: NA; V gene: TRBV12-3/TRBV12-4; D gene: NA; CDR3 DNA: TGTGCCAGCACTACTTTGACAGAGGCTAGCACAGATACGCAGTATTTT; CDR3 protein: CASTTLTEASTDTQYF
J gene: TRBJ2-5; clone size: many; V gene: TRBV28; D gene: NA; CDR3 DNA: TGTGCCAGCAGTTCCCTGACCGAAGAGACCCAGTACTTC; CDR3 protein: CASSSLTEETQYF
J gene: TRBJ2-1; clone size: many; V gene: TRBV6-9; D gene: NA; CDR3 DNA: TGTGCCAGCCCCGAGGGGCGCAATGAGCAGTTCTTC; CDR3 protein: CASPEGRNEQFF
J gene: TRBJ2-1; clone size: few; V gene: TRBV29-1; D gene: NA; CDR3 DNA: TGCAGCGTTGAAGAGTCAGATGGGGGGGCTGGGCCCTACAATGAGCAGTTCTTC; CDR3 protein: CSVEESDGGAGPYNEQFF
J gene: TRBJ2-1; clone size: many; V gene: TRBV20-1; D gene: TRBD2; CDR3 DNA: TGCAGTGCTATAGCGGGAGCCTCGTACAATGAGCAGTTCTTC; CDR3 protein: CSAIAGASYNEQFF
J gene: TRBJ1-6; clone size: NA; V gene: TRBV28; D gene: NA; CDR3 DNA: TGTGCCAGCAGAGACAGAAACAATTCACCCCTCCACTTT; CDR3 protein: CASRDRNNSPLHF
J gene: TRBJ1-4; clone size: few; V gene: TRBV7-3; D gene: NA; CDR3 DNA: TGTGCCAGCAGCTTATTGGGGGTGGCTAATGAAAAACTGTTTTTT; CDR3 protein: CASSLLGVANEKLFF
J gene: TRBJ2-7; clone size: many; V gene: TRBV12-3/TRBV12-4; D gene: NA; CDR3 DNA: TGTGCCAGCAGTTTATTGTATGGACAGAAAGGTATTACCTACGAGCAGTACTTC; CDR3 protein: CASSLLYGQKGITYEQYF
J gene: TRBJ1-6; clone size: many; V gene: TRBV7-2; D gene: NA; CDR3 DNA: TGTGCCAGCAGCCGTAGGGCGGATTCACCCCTCCACTTT; CDR3 protein: CASSRRADSPLHF
J gene: TRBJ2-2; clone size: few; V gene: TRBV5-1; D gene: NA; CDR3 DNA: TGCGCCAGCAGCGGACAGATCAACACCGGGGAGCTGTTTTTT; CDR3 protein: CASSGQINTGELFF
J gene: TRBJ1-2; clone size: many; V gene: TRBV29-1; D gene: NA; CDR3 DNA: TGCAGCGTCCGGGACGGCACCTATGGCTACACCTTC; CDR3 protein: CSVRDGTYGYTF
J gene: TRBJ2-7; clone size: few; V gene: TRBV29-1; D gene: TRBD2; CDR3 DNA: TGCAGCGCTCCCTTTTGGCTAGCGGGAATAGGGTACGAGCAGTACTTC; CDR3 protein: CSAPFWLAGIGYEQYF
J gene: TRBJ2-7; clone size: many; V gene: TRBV28; D gene: TRBD1; CDR3 DNA: TGTGCCAGCAGTTCCTGGACAGGGGGCTTATACGAGCAGTACTTC; CDR3 protein: CASSSWTGGLYEQYF
J gene: TRBJ2-3; clone size: many; V gene: TRBV9; D gene: TRBD2; CDR3 DNA: TGTGCCAGCAGCGTTAGCCTAGCGGAGATCACAGATACGCAGTATTTT; CDR3 protein: CASSVSLAEITDTQYF
J gene: TRBJ1-1; clone size: NA; V gene: TRBV3-1; D gene: NA; CDR3 DNA: TGTGCCAGCAGCCAAGTAACAGGGGAAGCTTTCTTT; CDR3 protein: CASSQVTGEAFF
J gene: TRBJ1-2; clone size: few; V gene: TRBV24-1; D gene: TRBD1; CDR3 DNA: TGTGCCACCAGTGAAGCCGGGACAGCTAACTATGGCTACACCTTC; CDR3 protein: CATSEAGTANYGYTF
J gene: TRBJ2-7; clone size: few; V gene: TRBV29-1; D gene: NA; CDR3 DNA: TGCAGCGTTGAAGGGATGGGCGAGCAGTACTTC; CDR3 protein: CSVEGMGEQYF
J gene: TRBJ2-7; clone size: few; V gene: TRBV25-1; D gene: TRBD1; CDR3 DNA: TGTGCCAGCAGTGAGCCCAGGGGGCGAGAAGAGCAGTACTTC; CDR3 protein: CASSEPRGREEQYF
J gene: TRBJ2-7; clone size: many; V gene: TRBV29-1; D gene: NA; CDR3 DNA: TGCAGCGTTGAAGAGTCCGGGACATCGTCCTACGAGCAGTACTTC; CDR3 protein: CSVEESGTSSYEQYF
J gene: TRBJ2-6; clone size: NA; V gene: TRBV7-2; D gene: NA; CDR3 DNA: TGTGCCAGCAGCTTAAGAACCTCTGGGGCCAACGTCCTGACTTTC; CDR3 protein: CASSLRTSGANVLTF
J gene: TRBJ1-1; clone size: few; V gene: TRBV28; D gene: NA; CDR3 DNA: TGTGCCAGCAGTATGCGGAAGGGGCGAAGTACTGAAGCTTTCTTT; CDR3 protein: CASSMRKGRSTEAFF
J gene: TRBJ1-5; clone size: NA; V gene: TRBV12-3/TRBV12-4; D gene: NA; CDR3 DNA: TGTGCCAGCAGTTCCCTAGACGGTGGCAATCAGCCCCAGCATTTT; CDR3 protein: CASSSLDGGNQPQHF
J gene: TRBJ1-5; clone size: many; V gene: TRBV28; D gene: TRBD1; CDR3 DNA: TGTGCCAGCGACAGGGTGGTAGGTTATAGCAATCAGCCCCAGCATTTT; CDR3 protein: CASDRVVGYSNQPQHF
J gene: TRBJ2-3; clone size: many; V gene: TRBV29-1; D gene: NA; CDR3 DNA: TGCAGCGTTGAAACAGTCAGCACAGATACGCAGTATTTT; CDR3 protein: CSVETVSTDTQYF
J gene: TRBJ1-1; clone size: NA; V gene: TRBV7-2; D gene: NA; CDR3 DNA: TGTGCCAGCAGCTTCGCCGAGGACACTGAAGCTTTCTTT; CDR3 protein: CASSFAEDTEAFF
J gene: TRBJ2-2; clone size: many; V gene: TRBV6-2/TRBV6-3; D gene: NA; CDR3 DNA: TGTGCCAGCAGTTACGGGGTACTAAGTACCGGGGAGCTGTTTTTT; CDR3 protein: CASSYGVLSTGELFF
J gene: TRBJ2-7; clone size: many; V gene: TRBV6-2/TRBV6-3; D gene: TRBD2; CDR3 DNA: TGTGCCAGCCGGACTAGCGGGAGTGAGGTCGAGCAGTACTTC; CDR3 protein: CASRTSGSEVEQYF
J gene: TRBJ2-3; clone size: few; V gene: TRBV20-1; D gene: TRBD2; CDR3 DNA: TGCAGTGCTAGTCAGCGGGGTCGCACAGATACGCAGTATTTT; CDR3 protein: CSASQRGRTDTQYF
J gene: TRBJ2-1; clone size: NA; V gene: TRBV28; D gene: NA; CDR3 DNA: TGTGCCAGCAGAGATACCGGGACTCGTAGTAATGAGCAGTTCTTC; CDR3 protein: CASRDTGTRSNEQFF
J gene: TRBJ1-1; clone size: few; V gene: TRBV6-1; D gene: NA; CDR3 DNA: TGTGCCGGAGGGGTTGAAGCTTTCTTT; CDR3 protein: CAGGVEAFF